Listed below are T cell receptor beta chains from one sample, sequenced in a study of T cells after yellow fever vaccination. TCRdb itself ran the 5' RACE reads through MiXCR, one entry per CDR3 protein. The sample comprises over 150,000 distinct CDR3 sequences, about 6.2% of which are singletons, and roughly 3% rests with the top ten. Sequences were derived from CD4+ T cells sorted from PBMCs, sampled on the day of the first yellow fever vaccination. Receptor source: a man aged 18 to 30 who received the YFV17D yellow fever vaccine. The CDR3 runs from the conserved cysteine through the conserved F or W. D genes are given only for firm matches. The size of a clone is reported for some rows only, either as once, few or many, or as a class for expanded clones.

abundance,j_gene,v_gene,d_gene,CDR3aa,CDR3nt
many,TRBJ2-3,TRBV7-3,TRBD2,CASSLNQRGGLADTQYF,TGTGCCAGCAGCTTAAACCAGCGGGGGGGCCTAGCAGATACGCAGTATTTT
few,TRBJ2-3,TRBV7-3,-,CASSLPGRTDTQYF,TGTGCCAGCAGCTTGCCGGGGAGGACAGATACGCAGTATTTT
-,TRBJ2-3,TRBV5-4,TRBD1,CASSLTRDRSTDTQYF,TGTGCCAGCAGCTTAACAAGGGACAGGTCCACAGATACGCAGTATTTT
-,TRBJ2-7,TRBV4-2,TRBD2,CASSQDAAGGAYEQYF,TGTGCCAGCAGCCAAGATGCGGCGGGGGGAGCCTACGAGCAGTACTTC
many,TRBJ2-3,TRBV20-1,TRBD2,CSASPGGPTSTDTQYF,TGCAGTGCTTCTCCGGGGGGACCTACTAGCACAGATACGCAGTATTTT
few,TRBJ2-3,TRBV5-1,TRBD2,CASSLEVAGGTDTQYF,TGCGCCAGCAGCTTGGAAGTAGCGGGGGGCACAGATACGCAGTATTTT
many,TRBJ2-3,TRBV7-6,TRBD2,CASSRFSGGSTDTQYF,TGTGCCAGCAGCCGATTTAGCGGGGGGAGCACAGATACGCAGTATTTT
few,TRBJ2-5,TRBV20-1,-,CSAGLGTQYF,TGCAGTGCTGGACTTGGGACCCAGTACTTC
-,TRBJ2-1,TRBV24-1,TRBD1,CASSTGPYNEQFF,TGTGCCAGCTCGACAGGGCCATACAATGAGCAGTTCTTC
-,TRBJ2-1,TRBV5-4,-,CASSPVTGYDEQFF,TGTGCCAGCAGCCCCGTCACAGGGTATGATGAGCAGTTCTTC
many,TRBJ2-1,TRBV29-1,-,CSVEDRHNEQFF,TGCAGCGTTGAAGATCGCCACAATGAGCAGTTCTTC
few,TRBJ1-1,TRBV29-1,-,CSVAPRVRVDTEAFF,TGCAGCGTTGCCCCCCGGGTACGGGTGGACACTGAAGCTTTCTTT
many,TRBJ2-4,TRBV20-1,-,CSASLLAKNIQYF,TGCAGTGCTAGCCTACTAGCCAAAAACATTCAGTACTTC
-,TRBJ1-5,TRBV7-2,-,CASTGRGSNHPQHF,TGTGCCAGCACCGGCAGGGGTTCCAATCATCCCCAGCATTTT
many,TRBJ2-7,TRBV14,TRBD2,CASSLAGGYEQYF,TGTGCCAGCAGTCTAGCGGGGGGGTACGAGCAGTACTTC
few,TRBJ1-2,TRBV7-2,TRBD1,CASSGDRTVRGYTF,TGTGCCAGCAGCGGGGACAGGACTGTAAGGGGCTACACCTTC
many,TRBJ2-3,TRBV4-3,-,CASSLNQASTDTQYF,TGCGCCAGCAGCCTAAACCAGGCTAGCACAGATACGCAGTATTTT
many,TRBJ2-3,TRBV30,TRBD1,CAWSVQGQGRFGIQYF,TGTGCCTGGAGTGTACAGGGACAGGGGAGGTTCGGAATCCAGTATTTT
many,TRBJ2-5,TRBV3-1,-,CASSLTASGQETQYF,TGTGCCAGCAGCCTCACCGCCAGCGGGCAAGAGACCCAGTACTTC
few,TRBJ2-7,TRBV5-1,TRBD1,CASSRTGGSYEQYF,TGCGCCAGCAGCCGGACAGGGGGCTCCTACGAGCAGTACTTC
many,TRBJ2-7,TRBV7-9,TRBD1,CASRADRPSYEQYF,TGTGCCAGCAGAGCGGACAGGCCATCCTACGAGCAGTACTTC
-,TRBJ2-5,TRBV24-1,TRBD1,CATSRGQGETQYF,TGTGCCACCTCCCGTGGACAGGGGGAGACCCAGTACTTC
-,TRBJ2-2,TRBV28,-,CATFREDTGELFF,TGTGCCACTTTCAGGGAGGACACCGGGGAGCTGTTTTTT
many,TRBJ2-7,TRBV10-3,TRBD2,CAISVTLPLAGVDEQYF,TGTGCCATCAGTGTAACCCTCCCCCTAGCGGGGGTCGACGAGCAGTACTTC
many,TRBJ1-2,TRBV5-1,-,CASSADGFSNYGYTF,TGCGCCAGCAGCGCGGACGGATTTTCTAACTATGGCTACACCTTC
many,TRBJ1-2,TRBV9,-,CASSGRRDRRGYTF,TGTGCCAGCAGCGGGCGGCGAGACCGGAGGGGCTACACCTTC
many,TRBJ2-5,TRBV6-2/TRBV6-3,-,CASSYAAQETQYF,TGTGCCAGCAGTTACGCGGCCCAAGAGACCCAGTACTTC
-,TRBJ1-1,TRBV20-1,-,CSAREDRYSGAFF,TGCAGTGCTAGAGAAGACAGGTACTCAGGAGCTTTCTTT
many,TRBJ2-3,TRBV9,-,CASSGRPGSGDTQYF,TGTGCCAGCAGCGGCCGTCCGGGGTCTGGAGATACGCAGTATTTT
many,TRBJ2-5,TRBV5-1,-,CASSLVEETQYF,TGCGCCAGCAGCTTGGTCGAAGAGACCCAGTACTTC
few,TRBJ2-2,TRBV2,-,CASSPGPVGGLFF,TGTGCCAGCAGCCCGGGACCCGTGGGAGGGCTGTTTTTT
many,TRBJ1-1,TRBV9,-,CASSVGGISTEAFF,TGTGCCAGCAGCGTAGGGGGGATATCCACTGAAGCTTTCTTT
-,TRBJ2-4,TRBV20-1,-,CSASPTQQGWVNIQYF,TGCAGTGCTAGCCCAACCCAGCAGGGTTGGGTAAACATTCAGTACTTC
many,TRBJ2-5,TRBV29-1,-,CSVEGQGRAETQYF,TGCAGCGTTGAAGGACAGGGGAGGGCAGAGACCCAGTACTTC
many,TRBJ2-4,TRBV7-8,TRBD1,CASSPGLQGDTLAKNIQYF,TGTGCCAGCAGTCCGGGGCTACAGGGGGACACCTTGGCCAAAAACATTCAGTACTTC
many,TRBJ1-4,TRBV4-3,-,CASSQIYFSAEKLFF,TGCGCCAGCAGCCAAATCTACTTTTCGGCAGAAAAACTGTTTTTT
-,TRBJ2-3,TRBV7-2,-,CASSLSFTDTQYF,TGTGCCAGCAGCCTCTCCTTCACAGATACGCAGTATTTT
-,TRBJ2-3,TRBV7-7,-,CASSPGLTTDTQYF,TGTGCCAGCAGCCCGGGACTTACCACAGATACGCAGTATTTT
many,TRBJ2-3,TRBV7-6,-,CASSLGQGGVGGTQYF,TGTGCCAGCAGCCTAGGCCAAGGGGGGGTAGGAGGGACGCAGTATTTT
many,TRBJ2-3,TRBV29-1,-,CSVGYATPTDTQYF,TGCAGCGTTGGTTATGCGACTCCCACAGATACGCAGTATTTT
-,TRBJ2-3,TRBV4-2,TRBD2,CASSQAERGALSTDTQYF,TGTGCCAGCAGCCAAGCCGAGCGGGGGGCTCTTAGCACAGATACGCAGTATTTT
many,TRBJ2-1,TRBV14,-,CASSQEFPRRGYNEQFF,TGTGCCAGCAGCCAAGAATTCCCGCGGCGAGGTTACAATGAGCAGTTCTTC
-,TRBJ2-1,TRBV19,-,CASSIDSTRATRKFF,TGTGCCAGTAGTATAGATTCCACCCGGGCGACACGCAAGTTCTTC
few,TRBJ2-5,TRBV30,-,CAWSGQPETQYF,TGTGCCTGGAGTGGACAGCCTGAGACCCAGTACTTC
many,TRBJ1-1,TRBV3-1,TRBD1,CASSPITGGFTEAFF,TGTGCCAGCAGCCCGATTACAGGGGGCTTCACTGAAGCTTTCTTT
-,TRBJ1-1,TRBV6-6,-,CASSNRAQAFF,TGTGCCAGCAGTAACAGGGCGCAAGCTTTCTTT
-,TRBJ1-2,TRBV29-1,-,CSVVPPSTGGYTF,TGCAGCGTTGTGCCGCCCTCGACCGGTGGCTACACCTTC
-,TRBJ1-1,TRBV12-3/TRBV12-4,-,CASSFILGTEAFF,TGTGCCAGCAGTTTCATTCTGGGGACTGAAGCTTTCTTT
few,TRBJ2-2,TRBV27,-,CASGRNTGELFF,TGTGCCAGCGGCCGGAACACCGGGGAGCTGTTTTTT
many,TRBJ1-2,TRBV7-8,TRBD1,CASSPAGTGGWGYTF,TGTGCCAGCAGCCCGGCTGGGACAGGGGGCTGGGGCTACACCTTC
-,TRBJ1-5,TRBV20-1,-,CSASQGTQNQPQHF,TGCAGTGCTAGTCAGGGCACTCAAAATCAGCCCCAGCATTTT
many,TRBJ2-3,TRBV5-1,TRBD2,CATPGLAGSLPDTQYF,TGCGCCACTCCGGGACTAGCGGGGTCCCTACCAGATACGCAGTATTTT
-,TRBJ2-1,TRBV20-1,-,CSARAHGSYNEQFF,TGCAGTGCTAGGGCTCATGGCTCCTACAATGAGCAGTTCTTC
few,TRBJ2-2,TRBV25-1,TRBD2,CASSSWGGKAGELFF,TGTGCCAGCAGTTCCTGGGGGGGTAAGGCCGGGGAGCTGTTTTTT
many,TRBJ1-1,TRBV7-2,TRBD1,CASSLFGQGNTEAFF,TGTGCCAGCAGCTTATTTGGACAGGGGAACACTGAAGCTTTCTTT
few,TRBJ2-7,TRBV7-9,TRBD1,CASSTGQGYEQYF,TGTGCCAGCAGCACGGGACAGGGCTACGAGCAGTACTTC
many,TRBJ1-2,TRBV29-1,-,CSVVGGNYGYTF,TGCAGCGTTGTGGGGGGGAACTATGGCTACACCTTC
many,TRBJ2-1,TRBV9,-,CASRQVSSYNEQFF,TGTGCCAGCAGACAGGTGAGCTCCTACAATGAGCAGTTCTTC
few,TRBJ1-2,TRBV7-2,-,CASSAYNIGDYGYTF,TGTGCCAGCAGCGCGTATAACATTGGGGACTATGGCTACACCTTC
many,TRBJ1-5,TRBV4-3,-,CASSQDTREPQHF,TGCGCCAGCAGCCAAGATACCCGGGAACCCCAGCATTTT